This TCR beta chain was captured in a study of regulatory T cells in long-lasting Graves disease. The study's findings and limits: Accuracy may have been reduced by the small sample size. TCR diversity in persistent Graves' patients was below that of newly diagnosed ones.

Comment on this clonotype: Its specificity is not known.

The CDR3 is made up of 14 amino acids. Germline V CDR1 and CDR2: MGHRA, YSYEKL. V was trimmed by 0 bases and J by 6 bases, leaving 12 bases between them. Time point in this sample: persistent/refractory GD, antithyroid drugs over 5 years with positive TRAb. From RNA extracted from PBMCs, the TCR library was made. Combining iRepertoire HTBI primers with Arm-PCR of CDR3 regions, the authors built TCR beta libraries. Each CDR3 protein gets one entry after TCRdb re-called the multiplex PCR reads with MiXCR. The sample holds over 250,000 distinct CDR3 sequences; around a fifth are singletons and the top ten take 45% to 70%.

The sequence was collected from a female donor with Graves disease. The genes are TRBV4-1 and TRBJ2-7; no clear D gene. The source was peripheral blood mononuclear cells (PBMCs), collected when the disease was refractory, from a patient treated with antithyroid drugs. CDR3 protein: CASSQDNWVPEQYF. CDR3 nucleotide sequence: TGCGCCAGCAGCCAAGATAACTGGGTACCCGAGCAGTACTTC.